These T cell receptor beta chains were read from a single sample in a study of CD8 T cells in ankylosing spondylitis. TCRdb itself ran the 5' RACE reads through MiXCR, one entry per CDR3 protein. The table records some 150,000 distinct CDR3 sequences, around 42% of them present only once. The specimen sequenced was synovial fluid, either unsorted or a sorted T cell fraction (not recorded which). The receptors stem from a male donor with ankylosing spondylitis. Both conserved end residues are part of each CDR3. The D gene is left open where the match is weak. For some rows the clone size is stated as once, few or many, or as a class when expanded; others skip it.

size | D | J | V | DNA | CDR3
few | NA | TRBJ1-2 | TRBV6-5 | TGTGCCAGCAGTTTCGGAAGACCTGACGGTTATGGCTACACCTTC | CASSFGRPDGYGYTF
once | NA | TRBJ2-1 | TRBV28 | TGTGCCAGCAGTCTGGATCTAGCGTTTTACTACAATGAGCAGTTCTTC | CASSLDLAFYYNEQFF
NA | TRBD1 | TRBJ1-1 | TRBV5-1 | TGCGCCAGCAGCGGGGGACAGGGACTGTTGAACACTGAAGCTTTCTTT | CASSGGQGLLNTEAFF
NA | NA | TRBJ1-5 | TRBV12-3/TRBV12-4 | TGTGCCAGCAGTTTAGCGCGAAGGGAAAGCAATCAGCCCCAGCATTTT | CASSLARRESNQPQHF
few | TRBD1 | TRBJ1-2 | TRBV20-1 | TGCAGTGCGAGACGGGGACAGCCTAACTATGGCTACACCTTC | CSARRGQPNYGYTF
NA | TRBD2 | TRBJ2-3 | TRBV10-3 | TGTGCCATCAGTACCGGGACTAGCGGTGTTGGGGATACGCAGTATTTT | CAISTGTSGVGDTQYF
NA | TRBD2 | TRBJ2-1 | TRBV6-4 | TGTGCCGCCCCGGGGGGACTAGCGGGAGTATGGTACAATGAGCAGTTCTTC | CAAPGGLAGVWYNEQFF
NA | TRBD2 | TRBJ2-1 | TRBV7-8 | TGTGCCAGCGGGAGGGCGGGAGAGCCCTTCAATGAGCAGTTCTTC | CASGRAGEPFNEQFF
NA | NA | TRBJ2-4 | TRBV7-3 | TGTGCCAGCAGCTTAATCTCGAGGGCCAGTGACATTCAGTACTTC | CASSLISRASDIQYF
few | TRBD1 | TRBJ1-1 | TRBV12-3/TRBV12-4 | TGTGCCAGCAGCAGACAGGGTCGGACTGAAGCTTTCTTT | CASSRQGRTEAFF
NA | TRBD2 | TRBJ2-1 | TRBV13 | TGTGCCAGCAGCCCAAAATTCAGCGGGAGAGGGTATGAGCAGTTCTTC | CASSPKFSGRGYEQFF